Listed below are T cell receptor beta chains from one sample, sequenced in a study of PD-1 blockade in classical Hodgkin lymphoma. This table comes from immunoSEQ multiplex PCR, and its TCRdb copy is limited to in-frame clones, with some not included. The sample yields 89,000 or so clones, about 93% seen once. Sequenced here: peripheral blood mononuclear cells (PBMCs), sampled before the second cycle of nivolumab. The receptors were gathered from a human donor with classical Hodgkin lymphoma. Each CDR3 is given with its conserved first and last residue. D genes are given only for firm matches.

TRBV19	TRBD2	TRBJ2-2	CASSIVGLAGANTGELFF	TGTGCCAGTAGTATCGTCGGACTAGCGGGGGCGAACACCGGGGAGCTGTTTTTT
TRBV11-3	-	TRBJ2-7	CASSLNGDSKYEQYF	TGTGCCAGCAGCTTAAATGGGGACTCAAAGTACGAGCAGTACTTC
TRBV10-3	-	TRBJ1-2	CAIHNGHNYGYTF	TGTGCCATCCATAACGGCCATAACTATGGCTACACCTTC
TRBV9	-	TRBJ1-2	CASSTRGSQSNYGYTF	TGTGCCAGCAGCACGCGAGGGTCACAAAGTAACTATGGCTACACCTTC
TRBV5-4	-	TRBJ1-4	CASSLAGRPEKLFF	TGTGCCAGCAGCTTGGCCGGTAGGCCTGAAAAACTGTTTTTT
TRBV5-6	TRBD1	TRBJ2-2	CASSLLGQDTGELFF	TGTGCCAGCAGCTTGCTGGGACAGGACACCGGGGAGCTGTTTTTT
TRBV6-1	-	TRBJ2-7	CASSDLRGYEQYF	TGTGCCAGCAGTGATCTCAGGGGTTACGAGCAGTACTTC
TRBV7-8	-	TRBJ1-2	CASSLSGGVGGYGYTF	TGTGCCAGCAGCTTATCTGGAGGGGTCGGGGGCTATGGCTACACCTTC
TRBV4-2	TRBD1	TRBJ1-5	CASSQATGGLEPQHF	TGTGCCAGCAGCCAGGCAACAGGGGGCCTGGAGCCCCAGCATTTT
TRBV7-8	-	TRBJ1-5	CASSLGVEGFGQPQHF	TGTGCCAGCAGCTTAGGGGTTGAGGGGTTCGGGCAGCCCCAGCATTTT
TRBV19	TRBD2	TRBJ2-7	CASSITGGTYEQYF	TGTGCCAGTAGTATCACCGGGGGGACCTACGAGCAGTACTTC
TRBV2	TRBD2	TRBJ2-7	CASSEGGGNSYEQYF	TGTGCCAGCAGTGAGGGCGGGGGGAACTCCTACGAGCAGTACTTC
TRBV14	-	TRBJ2-3	CASSETPSSTDTQYF	TGTGCCAGCAGCGAGACGCCATCCTCCACAGATACGCAGTATTTT
TRBV29-1	TRBD2	TRBJ2-3	CSVEVWREYADTQYF	TGCAGCGTTGAAGTCTGGCGGGAGTACGCAGATACGCAGTATTTT
TRBV19	TRBD1	TRBJ1-1	CASSMGDRGRTEAFF	TGTGCCAGTAGTATGGGGGACAGGGGGCGAACTGAAGCTTTCTTT
TRBV28	-	TRBJ1-4	CASRGPRLYGKLFF	TGTGCCAGCAGGGGTCCCCGATTATATGGTAAACTGTTTTTT
TRBV9	TRBD1	TRBJ2-7	CASSVGNLGQGGEQYF	TGTGCCAGCAGCGTAGGGAATTTGGGACAGGGTGGTGAGCAGTACTTC
TRBV28	TRBD2	TRBJ2-1	CASRPLPGLVNNEQFF	TGTGCCAGCAGACCTCTTCCGGGACTAGTGAACAATGAGCAGTTCTTC
TRBV14	TRBD1	TRBJ1-1	CASSQGSGTGREAFF	TGTGCCAGCAGCCAAGGGTCCGGGACAGGGAGGGAAGCTTTCTTT
TRBV27	-	TRBJ2-3	CASSLFMGARTDTQYF	TGTGCCAGCAGTTTATTCATGGGGGCCCGCACAGATACGCAGTATTTT
TRBV19	TRBD1	TRBJ1-1	CASSIFQGVNTEAFF	TGTGCCAGTAGTATATTTCAGGGGGTGAACACTGAAGCTTTCTTT
TRBV10-3	-	TRBJ2-1	CAISESNRVDEQFF	TGTGCCATCAGTGAGTCAAACCGTGTCGATGAGCAGTTCTTC
TRBV28	TRBD1	TRBJ2-7	CASTTERGTGNSYEQYF	TGTGCCAGCACCACTGAGAGGGGGACAGGGAACTCCTACGAGCAGTACTTC
TRBV5-1	-	TRBJ1-1	CASSLFRGENTEAFF	TGCGCCAGCAGCTTGTTCAGGGGAGAGAACACTGAAGCTTTCTTT
TRBV2	TRBD1	TRBJ1-4	CASIGGHEGREKLFF	TGTGCCAGCATAGGGGGCCATGAGGGGCGTGAAAAACTGTTTTTT
TRBV6-6	TRBD1	TRBJ2-2	CASSTRQGANTGELFF	TGTGCCAGCAGTACGAGACAGGGGGCGAACACCGGGGAGCTGTTTTTT